This TCR beta chain was captured in a study of T-cell reconstitution after alpha-beta-depleted transplantation in children. Preparation of the TCRbeta library was carried out with unique molecular identifiers. TCRdb reprocessed the PCR reads via MiXCR and lists one record per CDR3 protein. Among hundreds of thousands of distinct CDR3 sequences listed, 13% were seen once. CDR3 length: 14 residues. Germline CDR1 DFQATT, CDR2 SNEGSKA (reference sequence). V shed 3 bases and J 4 bases; nucleotides not matched to a gene: 5. This clonotype was recorded a few times. The chain is built from TRBV20-1 and TRBJ1-3; 8 positions match TRBD1. The sequences come from PBMCs, mostly from graft donor cells, collected 360 days after TCRalphabeta/CD19-depleted stem cell transplant. The clonotype comes from a male patient between 5 and 17 years old who had a stem cell transplant for acute myeloid leukemia, so the T cells may come from the graft donor. The CDR3 spells CSASHRGVGNTIYF. DNA of the CDR3: TGCAGTGCTAGCCACAGGGGGGTCGGAAACACCATATATTTT.